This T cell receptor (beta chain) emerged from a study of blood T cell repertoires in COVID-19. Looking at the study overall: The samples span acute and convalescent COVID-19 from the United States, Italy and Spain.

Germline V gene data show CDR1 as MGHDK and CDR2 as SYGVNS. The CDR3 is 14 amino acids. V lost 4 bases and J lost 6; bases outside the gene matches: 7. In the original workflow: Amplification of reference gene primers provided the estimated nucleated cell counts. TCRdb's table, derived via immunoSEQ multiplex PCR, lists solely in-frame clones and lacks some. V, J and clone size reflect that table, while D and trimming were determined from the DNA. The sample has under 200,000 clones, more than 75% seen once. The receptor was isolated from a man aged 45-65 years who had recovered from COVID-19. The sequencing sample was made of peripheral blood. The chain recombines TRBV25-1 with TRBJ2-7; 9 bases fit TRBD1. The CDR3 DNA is TGTGCCAGCAGTGCGTCCGGGACAGGGACCGAGCAGTACTTC. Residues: CASSASGTGTEQYF.